The sequence of this T cell receptor beta chain was determined in a study of blood T cell repertoires in COVID-19. Study summary: Acute and convalescent COVID-19 samples came from the United States, Italy and Spain. PBMCs, B-cell-depleted T cells, or T cells were the source of the cDNA or gDNA that made up the material.

In the authors' methods: The authors estimated nucleated cell counts from reference gene primer amplification. Data came from immunoSEQ multiplex PCR; TCRdb stores just in-frame clones and leaves some out. V, J and clone size are taken as reported in that table, and D and trimming were inferred from the DNA itself. The table lists 250,000 or so clones, 70% to 85% of them singletons. CDR1 SNHLY and CDR2 FYNNEI come from the germline V gene. The CDR3 covers 14 residues. Trimming cost V 4 bases and J 4 bases, with 13 bases left between them. Input material: peripheral blood. This clonotype originated in a woman older than 75 with acute or convalescent COVID-19. J is TRBJ1-1 and V is TRBV2; D might be TRBD1 (5 bases). CDR3 sequence: CASSGTWGGTEAFF. The DNA of the CDR3 is TGTGCCAGCAGTGGAACCTGGGGGGGCACTGAAGCTTTCTTT.